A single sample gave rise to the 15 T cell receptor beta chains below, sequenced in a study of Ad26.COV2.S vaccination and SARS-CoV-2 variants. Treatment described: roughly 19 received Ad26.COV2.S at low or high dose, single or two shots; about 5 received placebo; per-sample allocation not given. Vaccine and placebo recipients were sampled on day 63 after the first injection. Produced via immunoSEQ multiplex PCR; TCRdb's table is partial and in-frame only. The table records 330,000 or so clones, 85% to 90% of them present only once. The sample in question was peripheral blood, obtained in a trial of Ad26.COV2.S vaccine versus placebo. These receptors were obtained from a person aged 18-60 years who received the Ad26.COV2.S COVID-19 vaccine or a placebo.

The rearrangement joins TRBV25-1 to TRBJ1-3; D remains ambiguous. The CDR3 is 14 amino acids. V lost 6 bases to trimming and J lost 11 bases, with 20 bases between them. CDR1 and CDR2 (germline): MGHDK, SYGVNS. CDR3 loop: CASSNPGRGAAIYF. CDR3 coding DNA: TGTGCCAGCAGCAACCCCGGGCGGGGAGCCGCCATATATTTT.

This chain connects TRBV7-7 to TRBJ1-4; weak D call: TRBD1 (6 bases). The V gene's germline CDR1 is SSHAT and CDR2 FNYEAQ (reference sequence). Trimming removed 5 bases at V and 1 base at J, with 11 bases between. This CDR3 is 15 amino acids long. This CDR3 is CASSLHRVTNEKLFF. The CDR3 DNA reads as TGTGCCAGCAGCCTACACAGGGTAACTAATGAAAAACTGTTTTTT.

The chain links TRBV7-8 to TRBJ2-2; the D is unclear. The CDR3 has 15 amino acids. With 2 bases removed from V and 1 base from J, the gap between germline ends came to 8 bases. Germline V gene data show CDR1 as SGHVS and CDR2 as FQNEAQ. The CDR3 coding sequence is TGTGCCAGCAGCTTACAAAGAGGGAACACCGGGGAGCTGTTTTTT. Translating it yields CASSLQRGNTGELFF.

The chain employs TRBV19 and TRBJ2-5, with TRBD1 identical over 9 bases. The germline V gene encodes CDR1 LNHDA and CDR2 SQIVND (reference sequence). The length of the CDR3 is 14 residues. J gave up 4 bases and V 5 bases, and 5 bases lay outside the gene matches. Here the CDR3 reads CASSGDRARETQYF. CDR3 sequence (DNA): TGTGCCAGTAGTGGGGACAGGGCGCGAGAGACCCAGTACTTC.

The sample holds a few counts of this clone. Here the CDR3 DNA reads TGTGCCAGCAGCCAAGGGGACAGGGAAGGGTATGGCTACACCTTC. Its translation: CASSQGDREGYGYTF. This chain links TRBV3-1 (or the pseudogene TRBV3-2) with TRBJ1-2, with 9 bases matching TRBD1. In germline, CDR1 is LGHDT, CDR2 YNNKEL (reference sequence). V dropped 1 base and J dropped 5; count of bases not matched to a gene: 5. CDR3 length: 15 amino acids.

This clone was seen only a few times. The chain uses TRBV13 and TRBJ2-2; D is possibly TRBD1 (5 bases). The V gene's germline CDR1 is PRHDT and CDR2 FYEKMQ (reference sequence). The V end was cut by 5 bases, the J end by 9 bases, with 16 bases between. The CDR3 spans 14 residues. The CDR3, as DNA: TGTGCCAGCAGCATACAAGGGGTGGCCAGGGAGCTGTTTTTT. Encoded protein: CASSIQGVARELFF. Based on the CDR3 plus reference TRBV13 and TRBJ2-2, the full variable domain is AAGVIQSPRHLIKEKRETATLKCYPIPRHDTVYWYQQGPGQDPQFLISFYEKMQSDKGSIPDRFSAQQFSDYHSELNMSSLELGDSALYFCASSIQGVARELFFGEGSRLTVL.

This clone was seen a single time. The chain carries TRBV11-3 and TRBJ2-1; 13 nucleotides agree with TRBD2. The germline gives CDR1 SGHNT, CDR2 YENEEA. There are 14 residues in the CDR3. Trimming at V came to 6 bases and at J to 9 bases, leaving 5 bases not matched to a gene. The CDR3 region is CASRTSGRTREQFF. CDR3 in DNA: TGTGCCAGCAGGACTAGCGGGAGGACCCGTGAGCAGTTCTTC.

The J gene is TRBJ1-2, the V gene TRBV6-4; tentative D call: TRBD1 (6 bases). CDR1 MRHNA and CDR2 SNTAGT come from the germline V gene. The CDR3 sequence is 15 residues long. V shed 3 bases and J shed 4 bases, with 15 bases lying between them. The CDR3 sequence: CASSEGGGAAYGYTF. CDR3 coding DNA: TGTGCCAGCAGTGAAGGTGGGGGCGCGGCCTATGGCTACACCTTC.

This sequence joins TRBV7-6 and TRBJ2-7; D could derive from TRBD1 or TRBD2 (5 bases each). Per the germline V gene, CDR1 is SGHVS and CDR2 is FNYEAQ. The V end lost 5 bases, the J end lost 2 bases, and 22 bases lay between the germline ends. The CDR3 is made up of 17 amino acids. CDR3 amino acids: CASSQGGPGALTYEQYF. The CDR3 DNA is TGTGCCAGCAGCCAAGGTGGCCCCGGGGCACTAACCTACGAGCAGTACTTC.

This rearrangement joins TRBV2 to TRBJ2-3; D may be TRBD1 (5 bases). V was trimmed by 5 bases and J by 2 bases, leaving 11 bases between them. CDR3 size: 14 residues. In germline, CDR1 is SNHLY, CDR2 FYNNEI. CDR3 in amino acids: CASSFQGATDTQYF. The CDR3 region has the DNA TGTGCCAGCAGTTTCCAAGGGGCCACAGATACGCAGTATTTT.

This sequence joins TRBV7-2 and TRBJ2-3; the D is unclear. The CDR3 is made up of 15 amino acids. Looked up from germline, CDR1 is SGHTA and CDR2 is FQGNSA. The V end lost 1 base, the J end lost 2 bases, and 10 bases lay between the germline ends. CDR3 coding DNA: TGTGCCAGCAGCTTAGTGTACAGTTACACAGATACGCAGTATTTT. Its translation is CASSLVYSYTDTQYF.

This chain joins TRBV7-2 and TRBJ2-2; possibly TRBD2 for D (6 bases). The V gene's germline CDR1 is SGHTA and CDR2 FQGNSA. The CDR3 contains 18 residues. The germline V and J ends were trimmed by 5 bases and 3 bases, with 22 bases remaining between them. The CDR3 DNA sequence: TGTGCCAGCAGCGCTTCCAAGGGGACTTACTCCTACACCGGGGAGCTGTTTTTT. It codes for CASSASKGTYSYTGELFF.

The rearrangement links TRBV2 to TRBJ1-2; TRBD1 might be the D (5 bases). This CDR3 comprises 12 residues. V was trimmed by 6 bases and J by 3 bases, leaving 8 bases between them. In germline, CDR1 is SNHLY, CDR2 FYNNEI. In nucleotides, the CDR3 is TGTGCCAGCAGCCCGGGGCACTATGGCTACACCTTC. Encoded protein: CASSPGHYGYTF.

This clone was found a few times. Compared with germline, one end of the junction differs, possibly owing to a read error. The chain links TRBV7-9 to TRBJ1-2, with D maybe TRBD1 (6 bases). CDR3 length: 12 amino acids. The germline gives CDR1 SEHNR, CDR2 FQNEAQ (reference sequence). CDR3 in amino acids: CASSFGGHMQEF. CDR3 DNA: TGTGCCAGCAGCTTTGGGGGGCACATGCAAGAATTC.

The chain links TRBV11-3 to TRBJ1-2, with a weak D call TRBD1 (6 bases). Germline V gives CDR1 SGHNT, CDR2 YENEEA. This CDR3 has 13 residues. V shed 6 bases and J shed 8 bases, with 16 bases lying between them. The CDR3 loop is CASSLSGARGYTF. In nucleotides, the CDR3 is TGTGCCAGCAGTTTGTCGGGGGCGCGGGGCTACACCTTC.